A single sample gave rise to the 11 T cell receptor beta chains below, sequenced in a study of cytomegalovirus exposure and HLA in healthy donors. PCR amplification relied on 60 Vbeta primers (plus 13 Jbeta primers). TCRdb's copy holds only in-frame clones and misses some; the assay was immunoSEQ multiplex PCR. This sample lists around 130,000 clones; its ten largest clones have about 1.6%. The sample consisted of PBMCs. Source of these receptors: a woman aged 40 to 49 in good health and CMV-seronegative.

The chain combines TRBV7-2 with TRBJ1-3, with 12 bases identical to TRBD1. Germline CDR1 is SGHTA and CDR2 is FQGNSA. This CDR3 has 16 residues. V shed 4 bases and J 3 bases; nucleotides not matched to a gene: 4. The CDR3 region is CASSWGTGGYGNTIYF. The CDR3 DNA reads as TGTGCCAGCAGCTGGGGGACAGGGGGCTATGGAAACACCATATATTTT.

V is TRBV11-3 and J is TRBJ1-1; no clear D gene. The V gene lost 1 base and the J gene lost 3 bases, with 6 bases spanning the gap. The CDR3 loop spans 13 amino acids. The germline V gene encodes CDR1 SGHNT and CDR2 YENEEA. The CDR3 protein is CASSLVRDTEAFF. The CDR3 DNA sequence: TGTGCCAGCAGCTTAGTTCGTGACACTGAAGCTTTCTTT.

This chain uses TRBV19 with TRBJ2-4; D perhaps matches TRBD1 (6 bases). Trimming pared 1 base from V and 0 bases from J, leaving 16 bases between. The germline V gene has CDR1 LNHDA and CDR2 SQIVND (reference sequence). This CDR3 is built from 18 residues. CDR3 residues: CASSIVAGDLLAKNIQYF. Here the CDR3 DNA reads TGTGCCAGTAGTATAGTCGCAGGGGACCTTTTAGCCAAAAACATTCAGTACTTC. The full variable domain, with the rest looked up from reference TRBV19 and TRBJ2-4, is DGGITQSPKYLFRKEGQNVTLSCEQNLNHDAMYWYRQDPGQGLRLIYYSQIVNDFQKGDIAEGYSVSREKKESFPLTVTSAQKNPTAFYLCASSIVAGDLLAKNIQYFGAGTRLSVL.

CDR3 protein: CANSEGPTLEQYV. The DNA of the CDR3 is TGTGCCAACAGTGAAGGACCTACCCTAGAGCAGTACGTC. The chain is built from TRBV2 and TRBJ2-7, with no clear D. This CDR3 region has 13 residues. Germline CDR1 is SNHLY and CDR2 is FYNNEI.

The chain links TRBV2 to TRBJ2-7, with a possible D match to TRBD1 (5 bases). The CDR3 spans 12 residues. Trimming left V 7 bases short and J 2 bases short, with 9 bases between. Germline assignment: CDR1 SNHLY and CDR2 FYNNEI. In DNA form, the CDR3 reads TGTGCCAGCACCACGGACACCTACGAGCAGTACTTC. This codes for CASTTDTYEQYF.

On this clone: The identical CDR3 is also encoded by other nucleotide sequences in the sample. The J gene is TRBJ1-1, the V gene TRBV19, with 8 bases that match TRBD1. The CDR3 extends over 14 amino acids. V trimming: 3 bases; J trimming: 1 base; junction bases outside the gene matches: 1. The germline V gene has CDR1 LNHDA and CDR2 SQIVND (reference sequence). In nucleotides, the CDR3 is TGTGCCAGTAGTATTCAGGGGGCGAACACTGAAGCTTTCTTT. As protein: CASSIQGANTEAFF. Full variable domain (outside the CDR3, taken from reference TRBV19 and TRBJ1-1): DGGITQSPKYLFRKEGQNVTLSCEQNLNHDAMYWYRQDPGQGLRLIYYSQIVNDFQKGDIAEGYSVSREKKESFPLTVTSAQKNPTAFYLCASSIQGANTEAFFGQGTRLTVV.

CDR3 DNA: TGCGCCAGCAGCCCTTCGACAGGGGAGGACTATGGCTACACCTTC. It yields the protein CASSPSTGEDYGYTF. V usage is TRBV4-3 and J usage is TRBJ1-2; 8 bases map to TRBD1. The CDR3 runs to 15 residues. The germline CDR1 and CDR2 sequences are LGHNA and YSLEER. The J segment lost 3 bases and the V segment lost 4 bases, leaving 7 bases of the junction unmatched.

The chain employs TRBV19 and TRBJ2-1; the match to TRBD1 covers 10 bases. Germline CDR1 is LNHDA and CDR2 is SQIVND (reference sequence). Trimming took 2 bases from V and 5 from J; bases not matched to a gene: 9. This CDR3 contains 17 residues. CDR3 protein: CASSIKLGQGVHNEQFF. As DNA, the CDR3 is TGTGCCAGTAGTATAAAACTTGGACAGGGGGTCCACAATGAGCAGTTCTTC.

The chain joins TRBV5-1 to TRBJ2-7; TRBD2 might be the D (5 bases). The V gene's germline CDR1 is SGHRS and CDR2 YFSETQ. This CDR3 contains 14 residues. V was shortened by 1 base and J by 0 bases, with 8 bases between the two germline ends. DNA of the CDR3: TGCGCCAGCAGCTTGCTAGCCAGCTCCTACGAGCAGTACTTC. Protein product: CASSLLASSYEQYF.

The rearrangement joins TRBV7-8 to TRBJ2-2; TRBD1 might be the D (6 bases). Trimming took off 5 bases at V and 7 bases at J, with 20 bases between the two ends. The CDR3 spans 16 residues. The germline CDR1 and CDR2 sequences are SGHVS and FQNEAQ. The CDR3 here is CASSNQGTSGIGELFF. The CDR3, as DNA: TGTGCCAGCAGCAACCAGGGGACCTCGGGAATCGGGGAGCTGTTTTTT. Full variable domain (rest looked up from reference TRBV7-8 and TRBJ2-2): GAGVSQSPRYKVAKRGQDVALRCDPISGHVSLFWYQQALGQGPEFLTYFQNEAQLDKSGLPSDRFFAERPEGSVSTLKIQRTQQEDSAVYLCASSNQGTSGIGELFFGEGSRLTVL.

The chain couples TRBV7-3 to TRBJ2-3, with D uncertain. Germline CDR1 reads SGHTA; CDR2 reads FQGTGA. The CDR3 has 14 amino acids. The V gene lost 5 bases and the J gene lost 1 base, with 10 bases spanning the gap. CDR3 in amino acids: CASSPHAGTDTQYF. The CDR3 DNA reads TGTGCCAGCAGCCCTCACGCGGGCACAGATACGCAGTATTTT.